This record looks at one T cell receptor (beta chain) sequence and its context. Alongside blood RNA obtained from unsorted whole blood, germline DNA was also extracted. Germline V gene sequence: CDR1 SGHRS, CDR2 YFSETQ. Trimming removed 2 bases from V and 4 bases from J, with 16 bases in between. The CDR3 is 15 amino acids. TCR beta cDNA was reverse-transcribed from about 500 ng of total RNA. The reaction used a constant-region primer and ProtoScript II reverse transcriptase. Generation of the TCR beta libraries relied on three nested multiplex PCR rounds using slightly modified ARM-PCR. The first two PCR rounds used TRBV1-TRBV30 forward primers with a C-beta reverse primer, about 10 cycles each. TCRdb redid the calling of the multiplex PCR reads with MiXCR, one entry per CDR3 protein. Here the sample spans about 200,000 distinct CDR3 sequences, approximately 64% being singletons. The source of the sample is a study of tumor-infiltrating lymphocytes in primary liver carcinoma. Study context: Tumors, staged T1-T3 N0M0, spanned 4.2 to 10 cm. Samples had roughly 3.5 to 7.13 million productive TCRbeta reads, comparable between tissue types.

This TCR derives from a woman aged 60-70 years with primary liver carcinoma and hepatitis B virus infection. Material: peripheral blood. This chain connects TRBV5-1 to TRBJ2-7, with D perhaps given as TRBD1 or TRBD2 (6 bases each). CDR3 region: CASSLREGGVYEQYF. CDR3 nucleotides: TGCGCCAGCAGCTTAAGAGAGGGGGGCGTTTACGAGCAGTACTTC.